This T cell receptor (beta chain) was sequenced in a study of blood T cell repertoires in COVID-19. Study as a whole: Sources were T cells, B-cell-depleted T cells, or PBMCs; the material itself was cDNA or gDNA.

Profiled with immunoSEQ multiplex PCR; TCRdb holds only in-frame clones, not every one. This table has nearly 60,000 clones, 90% appearing once. The receptor comes from a man aged 55 to 70 with active COVID-19. Sequenced material: peripheral blood.

CDR3 nucleotides: TGTGCCAGCAGCTTTTGGGACAGGGTAGCTAATGAAAAACTGTTTTTT. Protein product: CASSFWDRVANEKLFF. The rearrangement uses TRBV7-9 and TRBJ1-4; 9 bases align to TRBD1. The length of the CDR3 is 16 residues. The V gene's germline CDR1 is SEHNR and CDR2 FQNEAQ (reference sequence). Trimming removed 3 bases from V and 3 bases from J; junction bases left unmatched: 5.